The present T cell receptor beta chain was sequenced within a study of vaccination effects on CD4 cells after COVID-19. Overall study results and limits: New vaccine-induced clones dominated convalescents' post-vaccine spike-reactive clones.

ViraFEST expansion of antigen-specific CD4+ T cells with viral peptide pools preceded sequencing. After roughly eleven days in culture, the CD4+ T cells were isolated. The person had a PCR-confirmed SARS-CoV-2 infection during March to December 2020. Wells of around 2.2 million PBMC each were grown with around 10 IU/ml IL-2 and roughly 9.9 ug/ml peptides. Assay: immunoSEQ multiplex PCR; the TCRdb copy retains only in-frame clones and omits some. The sample includes some 22,000 clones, around 69% of them seen just once. V was cut by 4 bases and J by 5 bases, with 17 bases left in between. Germline CDR1 and CDR2: KGHDR and SFDVKD. The CDR3 spans 16 residues. A remark on this clone: Its antigen remains unknown.

The receptor was isolated from a human donor who had a prior SARS-CoV-2 infection. The material was CD4+ T cells from PBMCs cultured with SARS-CoV-2 spike peptides, obtained before COVID-19 vaccination. V and J are TRBV24-1 and TRBJ2-1; D is perhaps TRBD2 (6 bases). The CDR3 here is CATSDSFGGGDNEQFF. In nucleotides, the CDR3 is TGTGCCACCAGTGACAGCTTCGGGGGTGGGGACAATGAGCAGTTCTTC.